The T cell receptor (beta chain) under discussion was sequenced for a study of blood T cell repertoires in COVID-19 (TCRdb year 2020). Broadly, across the study: Samples covering the acute and convalescent phases of COVID-19 were provided by collaborators in the United States, Italy and Spain. The repertoires were released in a freely available public database meant as a resource for research on the immune response to SARS-CoV-2. The dataset comprised deeply sampled blood TCRbeta repertoires from subjects exposed to, actively infected with, or recovered from COVID-19. The sample metadata nearly always contained a de-identified subject ID, COVID-19 status, age in years and sex. The samples were drawn from two sources: the first 160 participants of the ongoing ImmuneRACE study, and 950 to 1,500 subjects contributed by 6 global collaborators. The prospective study material was composed of cDNA or gDNA derived from T cells, B-cell-depleted T cells, or PBMCs. Where available, HLA class I and class II types were taken from metadata supplied by the sample provider and were not determined by assay-based typing. Beyond this particular receptor, the publication reports: Clinical and demographic metadata were provided uncurated, with the amount varying by source and participant.

Samples from volunteer blood donors who had recovered from COVID-19 were contributed by a second Seattle source. Collaborating institutions collected whole blood in K2EDTA tubes following their own protocols. Collaborator samples were shipped for TCRbeta analysis as frozen whole blood, isolated PBMCs, or DNA extracted from either sample type. The immunoSEQ Assay, a bias-controlled multiplex PCR, was used to amplify TCRbeta CDR3 regions from genomic DNA. From the authors' description of their analysis: Nucleated cell counts per sample were estimated from amplification of reference gene primers within the assay. To quantify the absolute abundance of each unique TCRbeta CDR3 rearrangement, sequence reads were collapsed and filtered. For each sample, productive Simpson clonality was calculated as the square root of Simpson's diversity index across productive rearrangements. Imported from immuneACCESS, the table was reduced by TCRdb to in-frame sequences with V and J called. These copies leave out some clones; in studies compared against another copy, an unresolved V gene accounts for under half, and the cause of the remainder is not known. V and J calls plus clone size are reproduced from that table; the DNA served to infer D and trimming. Across this sample there are about 70,000 clones, with 80% seen only once. The ten most abundant clones make up around a sixth of the sample.

Here V drops 2 bases and J drops 3 bases, and the junction holds 4 bases not matched to any gene. From cysteine to phenylalanine, the CDR3 is 15 amino acids long. Only the CDR3 portion is preserved as DNA: 45 bases, with reading frame beginning at the first base. From the germline V gene, CDR1 is SGHDT and CDR2 is YYEEEE. Details on this clone: No antigen is known for it. No base quality values were provided; no much bigger clone lies one nucleotide off.

The sequencing input was peripheral blood. The source of this sequence is a man between 65 and 85 years old who had recovered from COVID-19. The chain is assembled from TRBV5-6 and TRBJ2-7, with TRBD2 matching 11 junction bases. The CDR3 protein: CASSFVAGGVYEQYF. The DNA reads TGTGCCAGCAGCTTTGTAGCGGGAGGGGTCTACGAGCAGTACTTC.